Below, 27 T cell receptor beta chains from the same sample are listed, as sequenced in a study of beta chain features in type 1 diabetes. cDNA synthesis used the whole RNA isolate, giving expressed TCRB sequences. Generated by immunoSEQ multiplex PCR, the TCRdb table keeps only in-frame clones and is missing some. There are 860,000 or so clones in the sample; 17% occur only once, and about 0.025% lies in the top ten. The specimen sequenced was naive CD4+ T cells from blood. The receptors come from a woman in her late teens or twenties in good health.

The rearrangement links TRBV2 to TRBJ2-2; 7 bases agree with TRBD1. CDR1 SNHLY and CDR2 FYNNEI come from the germline V gene. The CDR3 extends over 13 amino acids. Trimming at V came to 9 bases and at J to 3 bases, leaving 4 bases not matched to a gene. Written as DNA, the CDR3 is TGTGCCAGTACAGGGGAATACACCGGGGAGCTGTTTTTT. Protein product: CASTGEYTGELFF.

V gene TRBV7-2 combines with J gene TRBJ2-1, with no clear D. The CDR3 contains 15 residues. CDR1 and CDR2 (germline): SGHTA, FQGNSA. V was clipped by 2 bases and J by 5 bases, with 13 bases between them. This CDR3 is CASSLKGIGHNEQFF. CDR3 nucleotides: TGTGCCAGCAGCTTAAAGGGAATAGGCCACAATGAGCAGTTCTTC. The variable domain in full, with the rest retrieved from reference TRBV7-2 and TRBJ2-1, is GAGVSQSPSNKVTEKGKDVELRCDPISGHTALYWYRQSLGQGLEFLIYFQGNSAPDKSGLPSDRFSAERTGGSVSTLTIQRTQQEDSAVYLCASSLKGIGHNEQFFGPGTRLTVL.

A few counts support this clone. This chain uses TRBV27 with TRBJ1-2, with D perhaps TRBD1 (5 bases). The CDR3 runs 17 residues. V was cut by 1 base and J by 0 bases, with 15 bases left in between. The germline gives CDR1 MNHEY, CDR2 SMNVEV (reference sequence). CDR3 protein: CASSLFFVSGTNYGYTF. CDR3 sequence (DNA): TGTGCCAGCAGTTTATTTTTTGTGTCAGGGACTAACTATGGCTACACCTTC.

V usage is TRBV14 and J usage is TRBJ2-7; the D is unclear. V gave up 4 bases and J gave up 3 bases, with 13 bases separating them. The germline CDR1 and CDR2 sequences are SGHDN and FVKESK. The CDR3 has 14 residues. The CDR3 region has the DNA TGTGCCAGCAGCCGGGCGGTCAACATCTACGAGCAGTACTTC. Residues: CASSRAVNIYEQYF.

The chain has TRBV25-1 and TRBJ1-1; D ambiguous. The V and J ends lost 3 bases and 7 bases respectively, with 15 bases between them. In germline, CDR1 is MGHDK, CDR2 SYGVNS. The CDR3 consists of 14 residues. The CDR3 reads CASSDWADWDEAFF. The CDR3 region has the DNA TGTGCCAGCAGTGATTGGGCCGACTGGGATGAAGCTTTCTTT.

This clone was detected only a few times. The chain employs TRBV9 and TRBJ2-2; 8 bases match TRBD1. Germline CDR1 SGDLS, CDR2 YYNGEE. The V and J ends lost 3 bases and 6 bases, in that order; junction bases with no gene match: 4. The CDR3 extends over 14 amino acids. The CDR3 reads CASSAQGASGELFF. The CDR3 coding sequence is TGTGCCAGCAGCGCGCAGGGGGCCTCCGGGGAGCTGTTTTTT.

V and J are TRBV7-2 and TRBJ1-2, with D unresolved. Trimming took 3 bases from V and 8 from J, leaving 13 bases between them. CDR1 and CDR2 from the germline V gene are SGHTA and FQGNSA. The CDR3 has 13 residues. For the CDR3, the DNA is TGTGCCAGCAGCTTTCCTGTACCCCGAGGCTACACCTTC. This sequence encodes CASSFPVPRGYTF.

The gene calls are TRBV28 and TRBJ1-2; D perhaps matches TRBD1 (5 bases). This CDR3 comprises 13 residues. With 6 bases removed from V and 7 bases from J, the gap between germline ends came to 15 bases. Germline V gene sequence: CDR1 MDHEN, CDR2 SYDVKM. CDR3 bases: TGTGCCAGCAGCAACCGGGACCGCCTTGGCTACACCTTC. Translation: CASSNRDRLGYTF.

This clone has only a few counts. The V gene is TRBV28, the J gene TRBJ2-7; 7 bases align to TRBD1. The CDR3 length is 17 residues. Germline lookup yields CDR1 MDHEN and CDR2 SYDVKM. V shed 3 bases, J shed 2 bases, and the junction held 13 bases outside the gene matches. The CDR3, as DNA: TGTGCCAGCAGTTTGTCAAGGGGGCTGAGAGGGGCCTACGAGCAGTACTTC. Its translation: CASSLSRGLRGAYEQYF.

V is TRBV7-2 and J is TRBJ2-7, with TRBD2 identical over 8 bases. V was pared by 2 bases and J by 4 bases, with 7 bases of the junction left unmatched. This CDR3 is built from 15 residues. The germline V gene has CDR1 SGHTA and CDR2 FQGNSA. The CDR3 sequence: CASSLHGSGSYEQYF. CDR3 DNA: TGTGCCAGCAGCTTACACGGCAGCGGGAGTTACGAGCAGTACTTC. Drawing the rest from reference TRBV7-2 and TRBJ2-7, the complete variable domain is GAGVSQSPSNKVTEKGKDVELRCDPISGHTALYWYRQSLGQGLEFLIYFQGNSAPDKSGLPSDRFSAERTGGSVSTLTIQRTQQEDSAVYLCASSLHGSGSYEQYFGPGTRLTVT.

This clone was observed a few times. Other DNA sequences in the same sample also yield this CDR3. The chain links TRBV7-3 to TRBJ2-1; the match to TRBD1 covers 7 bases. V lost 2 bases to trimming and J lost 6 bases; unmatched junction nucleotides: 1. Germline V gives CDR1 SGHTA, CDR2 FQGTGA. This CDR3 is 13 amino acids long. CDR3 region: CASSLSGGNEQFF. The CDR3 bases are TGTGCCAGCAGCTTATCAGGGGGCAATGAGCAGTTCTTC.

The CDR3 DNA is TGTGCCAGCAGACCGGCGGGGGCGGCCACAGATACGCAGTATTTT. This codes for CASRPAGAATDTQYF. The chain combines TRBV7-2 with TRBJ2-3; tentatively, D is TRBD2 (7 bases). Trimming stripped 6 bases from V and 2 bases from J, with 15 bases between. The CDR3 consists of 15 residues. Looked up from germline, CDR1 is SGHTA and CDR2 is FQGNSA.

The chain employs TRBV10-3 and TRBJ2-1, with 9 bases aligning to TRBD2. The V gene's germline CDR1 is ENHRY and CDR2 SYGVKD. This CDR3 spans 15 amino acids. The V gene end was trimmed by 0 bases and the J gene end by 6 bases; junction bases not matched to a gene: 3. The CDR3 region is CAISESGTSPNEQFF. Here the CDR3 DNA reads TGTGCCATCAGTGAGTCAGGGACTAGCCCCAATGAGCAGTTCTTC.

This clone was seen more than once but under ten times. The rearrangement links TRBV4-2 to TRBJ2-5; D is ambiguous. The tail of the sequence fits TRBJ2-7 better, so the J call may be wrong. The CDR3 is 14 amino acids. The germline CDR1 and CDR2 sequences are LGHNA and YNFKEQ. For the CDR3, the DNA is TGTGCCAGCAGCCAAGAATCAGCAGTCTACGAGCAGTACTTC. This gives the protein CASSQESAVYEQYF.

This clone has more than one count but fewer than ten. The chain has TRBV7-3 and TRBJ2-5; 7 nucleotides agree with TRBD2. There are 15 residues in the CDR3. The V gene's germline CDR1 is SGHTA and CDR2 FQGTGA. Germline trimming cut 0 bases from V and 4 bases from J; bases unmatched to any gene: 5. The CDR3 spells CASSLTGASGETQYF. The CDR3 DNA sequence: TGTGCCAGCAGCTTAACGGGCGCTAGCGGAGAGACCCAGTACTTC. The whole variable domain, filled in from reference TRBV7-3 and TRBJ2-5, reads GAGVSQTPSNKVTEKGKYVELRCDPISGHTALYWYRQSLGQGPEFLIYFQGTGAADDSGLPNDRFFAVRPEGSVSTLKIQRTERGDSAVYLCASSLTGASGETQYFGPGTRLLVL.

The CDR3 nucleotides read TGTGCCAGCAGCTTAGGGCACCAAGAGACCCAGTACTTC. The encoded protein is CASSLGHQETQYF. The chain employs TRBV7-8 and TRBJ2-5; D is uncertain. Trimming cost V 1 base and J 0 bases, with 3 bases left between them. Germline loops: CDR1 SGHVS, CDR2 FQNEAQ. The CDR3 spans 13 residues. The whole variable domain, filled in from reference TRBV7-8 and TRBJ2-5, reads GAGVSQSPRYKVAKRGQDVALRCDPISGHVSLFWYQQALGQGPEFLTYFQNEAQLDKSGLPSDRFFAERPEGSVSTLKIQRTQQEDSAVYLCASSLGHQETQYFGPGTRLLVL.

The V and J genes are TRBV18 and TRBJ1-4; D unresolved. The CDR3 is 14 amino acids. The germline V gene encodes CDR1 KGHSH and CDR2 LQKENI. Trimming cost V 2 bases and J 3 bases, with 7 bases left between them. The CDR3 DNA reads TGTGCCAGCTCACCATTTGGTGCTAATGAAAAACTGTTTTTT. This gives the protein CASSPFGANEKLFF.

A few counts support this clone. The V and J genes are TRBV7-6 and TRBJ2-3, with D perhaps being TRBD1 or TRBD2 (6 bases each). V dropped 3 bases and J dropped 4 bases, with 8 bases sitting between them. Germline CDR1 and CDR2: SGHVS and FNYEAQ. The CDR3 covers 13 residues. The DNA of the CDR3 is TGTGCCAGCAGCTTCGGGGGCGCAGATACGCAGTATTTT. It is translated as CASSFGGADTQYF.

This clone was counted at least ten times. The CDR3 region has the DNA TGTGCCACCAAGACTAGCAACAATGAGCAGTTCTTC. Its protein product is CATKTSNNEQFF. This rearrangement joins TRBV10-3 to TRBJ2-1, with 7 positions matching TRBD2. In germline, CDR1 is ENHRY, CDR2 SYGVKD. This CDR3 comprises 12 residues. Trimming cost V 10 bases and J 5 bases; bases outside gene matches: 5.

The chain recombines TRBV21-1 with TRBJ2-7; TRBD2 reflects the table's D call only, with no check against the DNA. TRBV21-1 is an annotated pseudogene. This CDR3 has 11 amino acids. CDR3 in DNA: TGTGCCAGCAGCCTTGTGTACGAGCAGTACTTC. It is translated as CASSLVYEQYF.

This clone was observed a handful of times. J is TRBJ2-1 and V is TRBV5-4, with 7 bases fitting TRBD2. In germline, CDR1 is SGHNT, CDR2 YYREEE (reference sequence). There are 15 residues in the CDR3. Germline trimming cut 6 bases from V and 5 bases from J; bases unmatched to any gene: 11. CDR3 residues: CASTLGLDYNNEQFF. The CDR3 DNA sequence: TGTGCCAGCACCCTAGGACTAGACTACAACAATGAGCAGTTCTTC. Together with reference TRBV5-4 and TRBJ2-1, the CDR3 gives the full variable domain: ETGVTQSPTHLIKTRGQQVTLRCSSQSGHNTVSWYQQALGQGPQFIFQYYREEENGRGNFPPRFSGLQFPNYSSELNVNALELDDSALYLCASTLGLDYNNEQFFGPGTRLTVL.

This clone has just a few counts. V gene TRBV7-2 combines with J gene TRBJ2-5, with TRBD1 as a possible D gene (6 bases). The V gene's germline CDR1 is SGHTA and CDR2 FQGNSA. The V gene lost 1 base and the J gene lost 1 base, with 7 bases spanning the gap. The CDR3 sequence is 14 residues long. CDR3 amino acids: CASSLGRGQETQYF. The CDR3 nucleotides are TGTGCCAGCAGCTTAGGCAGGGGCCAAGAGACCCAGTACTTC.

This clone was observed a few times. J is TRBJ1-2 and V is TRBV14; the D gene is possibly TRBD1 (5 bases). Germline V gene sequence: CDR1 SGHDN, CDR2 FVKESK. The V end was cut by 1 base, the J end by 6 bases, with 21 bases between. The CDR3 sequence is 17 residues long. CDR3 sequence: CASSQGIGRGRKNGYTF. Written as DNA, the CDR3 is TGTGCCAGCAGCCAAGGTATCGGGAGGGGACGAAAAAATGGCTACACCTTC.

The chain uses TRBV7-2 and TRBJ2-5; weak D call: TRBD1 (5 bases). In germline, CDR1 is SGHTA, CDR2 FQGNSA. The CDR3 is made up of 14 amino acids. The V gene lost 1 base and the J gene lost 1 base, with 7 bases spanning the gap. In nucleotides, the CDR3 is TGTGCCAGCAGCTTAGGGACACTCCAAGAGACCCAGTACTTC. The encoded protein is CASSLGTLQETQYF.

This sequence joins TRBV28 and TRBJ1-1; TRBD1 agrees at 10 bases. CDR3 length: 13 residues. The V gene end was trimmed by 7 bases and the J gene end by 4 bases; junction bases not matched to a gene: 3. Germline assignment: CDR1 MDHEN and CDR2 SYDVKM. CDR3 in DNA: TGTGCCAGCATCAGGACAGGGGGCACTGAAGCTTTCTTT. Residues: CASIRTGGTEAFF.

A remark on this clone: An end of the junction does not agree with germline; a read error may underlie this. The chain carries TRBV5-4 and TRBJ2-5; D remains unclear. Germline V lookup: CDR1 SGHNT, CDR2 YYREEE (reference sequence). CDR3 length: 13 amino acids. As DNA, the CDR3 is TGCGCCAGCAGCCACCTAGGGCAGAAGACCCAGTACTTC. It translates to CASSHLGQKTQYF.

The chain employs TRBV19 and TRBJ2-5; no definite D call. The CDR3 sequence is 14 residues long. V lost 3 bases to trimming and J lost 2 bases, with 10 bases between them. In germline, CDR1 is LNHDA, CDR2 SQIVND (reference sequence). The CDR3 coding sequence is TGTGCCAGTAGTATTCGCGCGTCTCAAGAGACCCAGTACTTC. It specifies CASSIRASQETQYF.